This is a list of T cell receptor beta chains from one sample in a study of blood T cells in healthy people across ages. MiXCR was run by TCRdb on the 5' RACE reads, yielding one entry per CDR3 protein. The table records around 800,000 distinct CDR3 sequences, under 55% of them present only once. What was sequenced was blood. These receptors were taken from a man in his fifties or sixties in good health. Each CDR3 is given with its conserved first and last residue. A D gene is named only where the DNA matches it firmly. The size of a clone is reported for some rows only, either as once, few or many, or as a class for expanded clones.

-,TRBV7-2,TRBJ2-7,-,CASSYSAASDEQYF,TGTGCCAGCAGCTACAGTGCCGCTTCCGACGAGCAGTACTTC
-,TRBV6-6,TRBJ2-6,few,CASSYTQGLVLTF,TGTGCCAGCAGTTACACACAAGGATTGGTCCTGACTTTC
TRBD2,TRBV15,TRBJ2-1,-,CATSRTPSLAILNEQFF,TGTGCCACCAGCAGGACCCCTTCACTAGCGATCTTAAATGAGCAGTTCTTC
-,TRBV6-6,TRBJ2-5,-,CASRRDNAQETQYF,TGTGCCAGCAGAAGGGACAATGCCCAAGAGACCCAGTACTTC
TRBD1,TRBV2,TRBJ2-7,-,CAGKRGQGHSYEQYF,TGTGCCGGCAAAAGAGGACAGGGGCACTCCTACGAGCAGTACTTC
-,TRBV28,TRBJ2-5,-,CASSSNPIETLYF,TGTGCCAGCAGTTCCAACCCCATCGAGACCCTGTACTTC
-,TRBV12-3/TRBV12-4,TRBJ2-5,-,CASSFVSNNEQYF,TGTGCCAGCAGTTTTGTCTCCAACAATGAGCAGTACTTC
TRBD2,TRBV5-1,TRBJ2-5,few,CASSDAGLAGETQYF,TGCGCCAGCTCTGACGCGGGACTAGCGGGGGAGACCCAGTACTTC
-,TRBV20-1,TRBJ2-1,-,CSARDAGQGAYNEQFF,TGCAGTGCTAGAGACGCGGGGCAGGGAGCCTACAATGAGCAGTTCTTC
TRBD2,TRBV4-2,TRBJ2-7,-,CVSSQTSGVLREQYF,TGTGTCAGCAGCCAAACTAGCGGGGTACTGCGCGAGCAGTACTTC
-,TRBV20-1,TRBJ2-7,many,CSARADGYEQYF,TGCAGTGCTAGAGCCGACGGCTACGAGCAGTACTTC
TRBD1,TRBV2,TRBJ1-5,-,CASSESLDRESQPQHF,TGTGCCAGCAGTGAAAGTTTGGACAGGGAATCTCAGCCCCAGCATTTT
-,TRBV29-1,TRBJ1-1,-,CSVLRGSDTEAFF,TGCAGCGTTCTTCGGGGTTCGGACACTGAAGCTTTCTTT
TRBD2,TRBV6-5,TRBJ2-1,-,CASSYPLAGGASSYNEQFF,TGTGCCAGCAGTTACCCCCTAGCGGGAGGCGCCTCTTCCTACAATGAGCAGTTCTTC
-,TRBV7-9,TRBJ2-7,few,CASSPNGAPYEQYF,TGTGCCAGCAGTCCGAATGGGGCCCCCTACGAGCAGTACTTC